One sample yielded the 13 T cell receptor beta chains listed below, sequenced in a study of T cells in Graves' hyperthyroidism and ophthalmopathy. Template material for amplifying TCR beta CDR3 regions consisted of RNA transcripts. TCR CDR3 underwent first-round RT-PCR with the HTBI primer set. MiXCR, applied by TCRdb to the multiplex PCR reads, yields one record per CDR3 protein. The repertoire holds 500,000 to 600,000 distinct CDR3 sequences, with 35% to 55% as singletons. The specimen sequenced was peripheral blood or thyroid tissue (not recorded which). These receptor sequences come from a woman between 18 and 29 years old with Graves' hyperthyroidism.

J is TRBJ1-5 and V is TRBV6-5; tentatively, D is TRBD1 (6 bases). V lost 5 bases and J 8 bases, leaving 19 bases between the germline ends. From germline, CDR1 is MNHEY and CDR2 SVGAGI. CDR3 length: 15 residues. CDR3 in amino acids: CASSRSTGALEPQHF. In DNA form, the CDR3 reads TGTGCCAGCAGTCGTTCGACGGGGGCATTGGAGCCCCAGCATTTT.

Ten or more counts support this clonotype. V usage is TRBV25-1 and J usage is TRBJ2-1; 9 bases fit TRBD2. The CDR3 is 15 amino acids. The germline gives CDR1 MGHDK, CDR2 SYGVNS. The ends lost 2 bases at V and 6 bases at J; junction bases unmatched: 5. The CDR3 DNA reads as TGTGCCAGCAGTGAACCAGCGGGAGGTCGCAATGAGCAGTTCTTC. It yields the protein CASSEPAGGRNEQFF.

The sample holds many counts of this clonotype. The rearrangement links TRBV2 to TRBJ1-6, with D perhaps matching TRBD1 (6 bases). The CDR3 has 15 amino acids. Trimming shortened V by 6 bases and J by 3 bases, and 12 bases separated the two germline ends. Germline assignment: CDR1 SNHLY and CDR2 FYNNEI. The DNA of the CDR3 is TGTGCCAGCAGGGGGGCAGGGGACTATAATTCACCCCTCCACTTT. Amino acids: CASRGAGDYNSPLHF.

Ten or more counts support this clonotype. The DNA of the CDR3 is TGTGCCAGTAGTATAGGGTTGCAGCTGGGAGGCAATCAGCCCCAGCATTTT. Its protein product is CASSIGLQLGGNQPQHF. This chain connects TRBV19 to TRBJ1-5; D call uncertain. V lost 1 base and J 2 bases, leaving 15 bases between the germline ends. Germline V lookup: CDR1 LNHDA, CDR2 SQIVND (reference sequence). The CDR3 is 17 residues long.

This clonotype was observed many times. This chain joins TRBV7-2 and TRBJ1-1, with D possibly being TRBD1 (6 bases). CDR3 length: 12 residues. V was clipped by 3 bases and J by 6 bases, with 8 bases between them. From germline, CDR1 is SGHTA and CDR2 FQGNSA. CDR3 protein: CASSFGQPEAFF. Written as DNA, the CDR3 is TGTGCCAGCAGCTTCGGACAGCCTGAAGCTTTCTTT.

On this clonotype itself: This may stem from a read error, because a much larger clone lies one nucleotide away. The chain couples TRBV4-1 to TRBJ2-7, with TRBD2 matching 9 bases. There are 16 residues in the CDR3. In germline, CDR1 is MGHRA, CDR2 YSYEKL. The CDR3 DNA reads TGCGCCAGCAGCCAAGATTGGCGGGAGGGCCGGAACGAGCAGTGCTTC. Its protein is CASSQDWREGRNEQCF.

This clonotype has at least ten counts. The chain joins TRBV15 to TRBJ1-5; D gene ambiguous. Germline CDR1 is LNHNV and CDR2 is YYDKDF (reference sequence). V dropped 5 bases and J dropped 5 bases, with 10 bases sitting between them. There are 13 residues in the CDR3. The CDR3, as DNA: TGTGCCACCAGCGAGATATCTGATCAGCCCCAGCATTTT. It encodes CATSEISDQPQHF.

This clonotype was picked up one time. The rearrangement links TRBV4-1 to TRBJ2-5, with a weak D call TRBD2 (6 bases). This CDR3 is built from 14 residues. Germline V gene sequence: CDR1 MGHRA, CDR2 YSYEKL. Between the trimmed V and J ends, which lost 3 bases and 5 bases, there was a span of 13 bases. The CDR3 here is CASSQGVAGETQYF. In nucleotides, the CDR3 is TGCGCCAGCAGCCAGGGTGTCGCGGGGGAGACCCAGTACTTC.

CDR3 nucleotide sequence: TGCAGTGCTAGACGTGCGGGACAGATGAACACTGAAGCTTTCTTT. Translated, it gives CSARRAGQMNTEAFF. The rearrangement links TRBV20-1 to TRBJ1-1, with 7 bases fitting TRBD1. Germline assignment: CDR1 DFQATT and CDR2 SNEGSKA (reference sequence). This CDR3 is built from 15 residues. Trimming cost V 2 bases and J 0 bases; bases outside gene matches: 6.

This clonotype came up many times. This rearrangement joins TRBV7-8 to TRBJ2-5; weak D call: TRBD1 (5 bases). The CDR3 is made up of 14 amino acids. Germline assignment: CDR1 SGHVS and CDR2 FQNEAQ. V dropped 5 bases and J dropped 1 base, with 11 bases sitting between them. The CDR3 DNA reads as TGTGCCAGCAGCCCCCGACAGATCCAAGAGACCCAGTACTTC. The encoded protein is CASSPRQIQETQYF.

Details on this clonotype: This likely comes from a read error, as the CDR3 has no conserved phenylalanine or tryptophan at its end. The limits of the CDR3 on the DNA are not certain, so only TCRdb's listed CDR3 is given. This rearrangement joins TRBV7-2 to TRBJ2-2; the D call of TRBD2 is as the table states it, not checked on the DNA. The CDR3 is 8 amino acids long, termini counted. Germline values: CDR1 SGHTA, CDR2 FQGNSA. CDR3 residues: CASSWGLA.

The chain employs TRBV29-1 and TRBJ2-7; TRBD1 matches 7 bases. This CDR3 region has 12 residues. Germline loops: CDR1 SQVTM, CDR2 ANQGSEA. After removal of 7 bases from V and 5 bases from J, the junction contained 8 bases not matched to a gene. The CDR3 DNA reads as TGCAGCGGACAGGGAGAAAGGGACGAGCAGTACTTC. Amino acids: CSGQGERDEQYF.

This clonotype was detected ten times or more. V usage is TRBV20-1 and J usage is TRBJ2-5; 8 nucleotides agree with TRBD2. CDR1 DFQATT and CDR2 SNEGSKA come from the germline V gene (reference sequence). J gave up 1 base and V 5 bases, and 9 bases lay outside the gene matches. There are 15 residues in the CDR3. In DNA form, the CDR3 reads TGCAGTGCTTACAGAAAAGCGGGAGCCCAAGAGACCCAGTACTTC. It is translated as CSAYRKAGAQETQYF.